This T cell receptor beta chain was identified during a study of CD8 T cells in Susac syndrome (dated by TCRdb to about 2019). General notes on the study: Among the sequenced Susac syndrome patients, more than five had clinically active disease and fewer than 10 were in clinical remission. Clonality of the CD8+ T cell repertoire was compared between more than 9 healthy donors, about 14 Susac syndrome patients and 15 multiple sclerosis patients. Whether CD8+ T cell activation and differentiation in Susac syndrome was antigen driven was tested using repertoire sequencing. At blood withdrawal, Susac syndrome patients were either therapy-naive, taking corticosteroids (in some cases with IVIg as well), or taking IVIg alone. Results and caveats for the whole study, not just this receptor: Around 16 and five Susac-specific public clones were found in the total CD8+ and CD8+ TEMRA repertoires, respectively. Clonal expansion was observed in Susac syndrome CD8+ repertoires, with the highest expansion in CD8+ TEMRA cells and greater expansion in clinically active than in remitting patients. The TCR sequencing and HLA analysis was acknowledged to have included a relatively small number of individuals.

RNA was extracted using the RNeasy kit, and roughly 0.5 to 1 microgram was reverse transcribed with random hexamers. The immunoSEQ multiplex PCR assay, which covers 54 Vbeta and 13 Jbeta segments, was used to amplify TCR beta CDR3 regions. PCR amplification bias was corrected using a synthetic template baseline for primer optimization and computational correction. On the authors' methods: Reads were assigned to V, D and J genes according to IMGT and analyzed in immunoSEQ Analyzer, with only productive sequences retained. Clonality was computed as one minus Shannon entropy normalized by log2 of the number of productive unique sequences. Public and private clones were assessed among the 100 most prevalent clones of each patient and control. Clones were defined as Susac-specific when absent from the healthy and MS cohorts, from fewer than 1,300 published viral clones and from other ImmuneACCESS disease sequences. TCRdb itself trimmed the public reads at Q25 with fastp, ran MiXCR and retained productive beta chains. Identical CDR3 proteins give one entry, which carries the most common genes and DNA. TCRdb's processing, not the authors' own work, is the source of the V and J calls. This sample is represented by around 81,000 distinct CDR3 sequences; approximately 95% of them were singletons. The top ten constitute roughly 0.88% of the sample.

V is cut by 0 bases and J by 0 bases, and the space between the germline ends is 9 bases. CDR1 and CDR2 are drawn from the germline V gene: SGDLS, YYNGEE. The CDR3, cysteine through phenylalanine, is 15 amino acids long. The retained sequence is limited to the CDR3, 45 bases, with the frame set at the first base. Worth noting for this clonotype: The specificity of this receptor is unknown. Base-call qualities are not available, and no considerably larger clone is one nucleotide away.

Peripheral blood CD8+ and CD4+ T cells from healthy donors, Susac syndrome patients and multiple sclerosis patients were profiled using high-throughput TCR beta sequencing. The Susac syndrome patients fulfilled recently defined diagnostic criteria for definite or probable disease. Bulk CD8+ and CD4+ T cells were purified by magnetic negative isolation, whereas CD8+ TEMRA cells were enriched by FACS. Blood was collected in EDTA tubes and processed within 24 hours, with PBMCs isolated through density gradient centrifugation. PBMCs intended for TCR sequencing were cryopreserved in liquid nitrogen and thawed later in a water bath at 37 degrees C. The sorted or isolated CD4+, CD8+ and CD8+ TEMRA cells reached a purity of at least 90%.

The receptor was derived from a human donor with Susac syndrome. Sequenced material: CD8+ T cells from PBMCs. The chain links TRBV9 with TRBJ1-1; the D gene assignment is ambiguous. The DNA sequence is as follows: TGTGCCAGCAGCGTAGTAGGAAGTCTGAACACTGAAGCTTTCTTT. This is translated as CASSVVGSLNTEAFF.